Listed here are 20 T cell receptor beta chains from one sample, sequenced in a study of regulatory T cells in long-lasting Graves disease. Time point described: newly diagnosed GD, antithyroid drugs for less than 3 months. PBMC-derived RNA was used for the TCR library. According to the study, TCR beta libraries were built with iRepertoire HTBI primers and CDR3-region Arm-PCR. Each CDR3 protein is one row after TCRdb ran MiXCR on the multiplex PCR reads. The sample records under 500,000 distinct CDR3 sequences, 15% to 20% being singletons. The data also belong to a second study, concerning T cells in Graves' hyperthyroidism and ophthalmopathy.

Sequenced here: peripheral blood mononuclear cells (PBMCs), sampled at new diagnosis, from a patient treated with antithyroid drugs. These receptors all stem from a woman in her twenties or thirties with Graves disease.

This clonotype was recorded once. The chain couples TRBV6-2 or TRBV6-3 to TRBJ2-1; TRBD2 matches at 16 bases. This CDR3 is built from 19 residues. Per the germline V gene, CDR1 is MNHEY and CDR2 is SVGEGT. Unmatched junction bases numbered 7, after V lost 3 bases and J lost 2 bases. The CDR3: CASSYRGTSGRAPYNEQFF. DNA of the CDR3: TGTGCCAGCAGTTATAGGGGGACTAGCGGGAGGGCCCCCTACAATGAGCAGTTCTTC.

This clonotype has only a few counts. CDR3 in DNA: TGTGCCAGCAGCTACTCTTGGACTAGCGGGAGTGGTGAGCAGTACTTC. It is translated as CASSYSWTSGSGEQYF. This rearrangement joins TRBV5-4 to TRBJ2-7; 13 nucleotides align to TRBD2. J gave up 7 bases and V 3 bases, and 10 bases lay outside the gene matches. Per the germline V gene, CDR1 is SGHNT and CDR2 is YYREEE (reference sequence). This CDR3 comprises 16 residues.

This clonotype was seen repeatedly, ten times or more. The rearrangement joins TRBV4-3 to TRBJ1-2; 8 positions agree with TRBD1. CDR3 length: 17 amino acids. Germline CDR1 and CDR2: LGHNA and YSLEER. After removal of 1 base from V and 1 base from J, the junction contained 8 bases not matched to a gene. CDR3 in amino acids: CASSQGGTGSLNYGYTF. The CDR3 DNA sequence: TGCGCCAGCAGCCAAGGGGGGACAGGATCTCTTAACTATGGCTACACCTTC.

The chain employs TRBV24-1 and TRBJ2-2, with D perhaps matching TRBD2 (5 bases). The ends were cut back, 1 base at V and 3 bases at J, with 14 bases in the middle. The CDR3 consists of 17 residues. CDR1 and CDR2 (germline): KGHDR, SFDVKD. The DNA for the CDR3 is TGTGCCACCAGTGATTTTCGGCGGGCAGGACACACCGGGGAGCTGTTTTTT. Translated: CATSDFRRAGHTGELFF.

This clonotype was counted many times. The chain carries TRBV6-5 and TRBJ2-7; 9 bases are a match to TRBD1. With V trimmed by 0 bases and J by 6 bases, 9 bases remained unmatched. Germline V gene sequence: CDR1 MNHEY, CDR2 SVGAGI. CDR3 length equals 16 residues. CDR3 in amino acids: CASSYSSGTGSVEQYF. The CDR3 coding sequence is TGTGCCAGCAGTTACTCGAGCGGGACAGGGTCCGTCGAGCAGTACTTC.

This clonotype was seen once. CDR3 sequence reads: CASIPGQPANEKLFF. Here the CDR3 DNA reads TGTGCCAGTATTCCCGGACAGCCCGCGAATGAAAAACTGTTTTTT. V and J are TRBV19 and TRBJ1-4; TRBD1 is a possible D gene (6 bases). V lost 7 bases and J 5 bases, leaving 17 bases between the germline ends. Germline CDR1 reads LNHDA; CDR2 reads SQIVND (reference sequence). The CDR3 runs 15 residues. Based on the CDR3 plus reference TRBV19 and TRBJ1-4, the full variable domain is DGGITQSPKYLFRKEGQNVTLSCEQNLNHDAMYWYRQDPGQGLRLIYYSQIVNDFQKGDIAEGYSVSREKKESFPLTVTSAQKNPTAFYLCASIPGQPANEKLFFGSGTQLSVL.

This rearrangement joins TRBV4-1 to TRBJ1-1, with 11 bases that match TRBD1. Germline CDR1 reads MGHRA; CDR2 reads YSYEKL. There are 16 residues in the CDR3. V shed 1 base and J 5 bases; nucleotides not matched to a gene: 6. CDR3 protein: CASSQVLGTGGTEAFF. The CDR3 coding sequence is TGCGCCAGCAGCCAAGTTCTTGGGACAGGGGGGACTGAAGCTTTCTTT.

This clonotype was counted at least ten times. The rearrangement uses TRBV9 and TRBJ2-1, with 10 bases aligning to TRBD2. Germline V gene lookup returns CDR1 SGDLS and CDR2 YYNGEE. Trimming removed 3 bases from V and 8 bases from J; junction bases left unmatched: 8. The CDR3 extends over 15 amino acids. CDR3: CASSARASGSYEQFF. The CDR3 coding sequence is TGTGCCAGCAGCGCCCGGGCTAGCGGGAGCTATGAGCAGTTCTTC.

This clonotype was counted many times. The genes are TRBV2 and TRBJ2-7; 11 nucleotides match TRBD1. CDR3 length equals 15 residues. Germline trimming cut 11 bases from V and 0 bases from J; bases unmatched to any gene: 9. The germline gives CDR1 SNHLY, CDR2 FYNNEI. The CDR3 region is CASGTGGLSSYEQYF. The CDR3 DNA is TGTGCCTCCGGGACAGGGGGACTGAGCTCCTACGAGCAGTACTTC.

This clonotype was seen repeatedly, ten times or more. The V call is TRBV27, the J call TRBJ2-7; the D gene is possibly TRBD2 (5 bases). Trimming took off 2 bases at V and 1 base at J, with 9 bases between the two ends. Germline loops: CDR1 MNHEY, CDR2 SMNVEV (reference sequence). The CDR3 totals 14 residues. The DNA of the CDR3 is TGTGCCAGCAGTTTAGGGAGTTTTTCCTACGAGCAGTACTTC. This translates into CASSLGSFSYEQYF.

Turning to this clonotype: Being one base from a much bigger clone, this may be a read error. The V and J genes are TRBV27 and TRBJ1-1; 7 bases align to TRBD1. CDR3 size: 16 residues. Germline values: CDR1 MNHEY, CDR2 SMNVEV (reference sequence). The CDR3 coding sequence is TGTGCCAGCAGTTTAGAAGAGGGGGCATGGAACACTGAAGCTCTCTTT. This sequence encodes CASSLEEGAWNTEALF.

This clonotype was picked up a small number of times. This chain uses TRBV30 with TRBJ1-5, with no clear D. Trimming removed 0 bases at V and 7 bases at J, with 10 bases between. This CDR3 spans 13 amino acids. Germline CDR1 GTSNPN, CDR2 SVGIG (reference sequence). The CDR3 bases are TGTGCCTGGAGTGTTCGGGGTTCCCAGCCCCAGCATTTT. It encodes CAWSVRGSQPQHF.

This clonotype was counted at least ten times. The rearrangement links TRBV27 to TRBJ1-2; no clear D gene. The V end lost 5 bases, the J end lost 4 bases, and 14 bases lay between the germline ends. The CDR3 spans 14 residues. The germline V gene encodes CDR1 MNHEY and CDR2 SMNVEV (reference sequence). Here the CDR3 DNA reads TGTGCCAGCAGTACCTCACACGGCAGCTATGGCTACACCTTC. This gives the protein CASSTSHGSYGYTF.

The gene calls are TRBV5-5 and TRBJ2-3, with a tentative D call TRBD2 (5 bases). V gave up 0 bases and J gave up 0 bases, with 11 bases separating them. CDR3 length: 16 residues. The germline V gene has CDR1 SGHKS and CDR2 YYEKEE (reference sequence). In DNA, the CDR3 is TGTGCCAGCAGCTTGGGGACGGGGTTTAGCACAGATACGCAGTATTTT. Translated: CASSLGTGFSTDTQYF.

This clonotype was found a few times. The rearrangement links TRBV19 to TRBJ1-2; TRBD1 matches at 10 bases. The CDR3 length is 15 residues. Per the germline V gene, CDR1 is LNHDA and CDR2 is SQIVND (reference sequence). Unmatched junction bases numbered 4, after V lost 4 bases and J lost 2 bases. CDR3 coding DNA: TGTGCCAGTAGTACCCCGGGACAGGGGAACTATGGCTACACCTTC. Its translation is CASSTPGQGNYGYTF.

The chain recombines TRBV2 with TRBJ2-7; possibly TRBD2 for D (6 bases). V was clipped by 8 bases and J by 2 bases, with 13 bases between them. CDR3 length: 13 amino acids. Germline-derived CDR1 and CDR2 are SNHLY and FYNNEI. The CDR3 here is CASGLTWTYEQYF. The CDR3 DNA follows: TGTGCCAGCGGACTAACCTGGACCTACGAGCAGTACTTC.

There are many counts of this clonotype. The chain links TRBV28 to TRBJ2-5; no clear D gene. Trimming removed 3 bases at V and 3 bases at J, with 8 bases between. Looked up from germline, CDR1 is MDHEN and CDR2 is SYDVKM. This CDR3 is 13 amino acids long. The CDR3 sequence is CASSFWSEETQYF. The CDR3 nucleotides are TGTGCCAGCAGTTTTTGGTCCGAAGAGACCCAGTACTTC.

This clonotype was observed many times. The chain recombines TRBV5-8 with TRBJ1-1; a weak D match, TRBD1 (5 bases). CDR1 is SGHTS and CDR2 is YDEGEE in the germline V gene. V was cut by 4 bases and J by 6 bases, with 16 bases left in between. This CDR3 spans 14 amino acids. The DNA for the CDR3 is TGTGCCAGCAGCCCGTCGGCAGGAGGGGCTGAAGCTTTCTTT. This encodes CASSPSAGGAEAFF.

The genes are TRBV24-1 and TRBJ2-1; weak D call: TRBD2 (6 bases). The germline CDR1 and CDR2 sequences are KGHDR and SFDVKD. V shed 9 bases and J shed 5 bases, with 22 bases lying between them. This CDR3 region has 16 residues. This CDR3 reads CATRGTGHKTNNEQFF. The CDR3 coding sequence is TGTGCCACCCGGGGGACGGGCCACAAAACAAACAATGAGCAGTTCTTC.

This clonotype was seen a handful of times. This chain links TRBV19 with TRBJ2-1, with 7 nucleotides matching TRBD2. The CDR3 contains 15 residues. Germline V CDR1 and CDR2: LNHDA, SQIVND (reference sequence). Trimming took 9 bases from V and 0 from J; bases not matched to a gene: 8. CDR3 in DNA: TGTGCCAGCCTAAAGCGGGAAAGCTCCTACAATGAGCAGTTCTTC. Translating gives CASLKRESSYNEQFF.